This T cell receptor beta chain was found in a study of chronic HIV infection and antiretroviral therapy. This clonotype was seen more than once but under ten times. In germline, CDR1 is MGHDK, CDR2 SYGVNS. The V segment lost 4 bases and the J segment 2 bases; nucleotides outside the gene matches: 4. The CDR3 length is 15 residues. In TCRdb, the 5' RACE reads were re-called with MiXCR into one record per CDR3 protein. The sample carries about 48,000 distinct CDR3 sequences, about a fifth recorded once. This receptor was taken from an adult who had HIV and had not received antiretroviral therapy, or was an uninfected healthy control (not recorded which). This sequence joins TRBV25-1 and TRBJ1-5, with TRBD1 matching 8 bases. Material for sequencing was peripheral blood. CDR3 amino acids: CASSGTGSGNQPQHF. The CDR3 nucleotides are TGTGCCAGCAGTGGGACAGGGTCGGGCAATCAGCCCCAGCATTTT.